This T cell receptor (beta chain) was recorded in a study of blood T cell repertoires in COVID-19. Looking at the study overall: PBMCs, B-cell-depleted T cells, or T cells provided the cDNA or gDNA that made up the material.

From germline, CDR1 is SNHLY and CDR2 FYNNEI. The CDR3 extends over 15 amino acids. V gave up 3 bases and J gave up 4 bases; unmatched junction bases: 2. Residents of about two dozen US areas, aged roughly 18 to 89 years, made up the participants. Source study methods: Using reference gene primer amplification, nucleated cell counts were estimated. Libraries were prepared by immunoSEQ multiplex PCR; TCRdb keeps only in-frame clonotypes and omits some of them. The D gene and trimming were derived from the DNA, and the V and J assignments and clone size from that table. The repertoire has about 440,000 clones, about 85% of them found once; the top ten carry approximately 2%.

This chain links TRBV2 with TRBJ2-7; TRBD2 matches at 14 bases. Sequenced material: PBMCs or T cells enriched from blood (not recorded which). The origin of this receptor is a woman under 30 with acute COVID-19. CDR3 amino acids: CASSETSGRAYEQYF. CDR3 bases: TGTGCCAGCAGTGAGACTAGCGGGAGGGCGTACGAGCAGTACTTC.